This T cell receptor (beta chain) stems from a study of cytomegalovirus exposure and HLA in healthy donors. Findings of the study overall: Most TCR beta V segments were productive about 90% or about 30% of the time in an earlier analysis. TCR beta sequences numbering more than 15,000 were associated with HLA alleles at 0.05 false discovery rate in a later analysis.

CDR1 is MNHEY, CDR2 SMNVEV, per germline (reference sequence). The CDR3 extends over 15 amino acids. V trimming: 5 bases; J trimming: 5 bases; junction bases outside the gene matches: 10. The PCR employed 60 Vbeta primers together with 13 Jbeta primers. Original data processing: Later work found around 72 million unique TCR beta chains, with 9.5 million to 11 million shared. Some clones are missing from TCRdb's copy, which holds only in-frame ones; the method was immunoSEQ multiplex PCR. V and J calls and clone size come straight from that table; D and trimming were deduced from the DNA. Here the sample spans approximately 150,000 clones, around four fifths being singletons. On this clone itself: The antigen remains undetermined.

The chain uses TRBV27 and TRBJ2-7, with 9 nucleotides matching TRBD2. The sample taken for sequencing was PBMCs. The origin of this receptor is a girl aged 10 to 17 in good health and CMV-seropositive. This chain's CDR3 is CASSPQRGAKNEQYF. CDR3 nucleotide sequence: TGTGCCAGCAGTCCCCAGCGGGGGGCGAAGAACGAGCAGTACTTC.